Below, 13 T cell receptor beta chains from the same sample are listed, as sequenced in a study of shared clonotypes between healthy human individuals. Some clones are missing from TCRdb's copy, which holds only in-frame ones; the method was immunoSEQ multiplex PCR. The sample comprises about 710,000 clones, approximately 77% of which are singletons, and around 1.8% rests with the top ten. The sequenced material came from memory CD4+ T cells sorted from blood. Indicated subset: CD45RA-negative fraction. Receptor source: a woman aged 25-40 years in good health.

This chain joins TRBV7-3 and TRBJ1-2; D not certain. Trimming pared 5 bases from V and 2 bases from J, leaving 9 bases between. Per the germline V gene, CDR1 is SGHTA and CDR2 is FQGTGA. This CDR3 spans 13 amino acids. The CDR3 loop reads CASSNDGNYGYTF. Written as DNA, the CDR3 is TGTGCCAGCAGCAACGACGGAAACTATGGCTACACCTTC.

This clone turned up a few times. The rearrangement uses TRBV7-9 and TRBJ1-2; D is undetermined. The ends were cut back, 1 base at V and 8 bases at J, with 8 bases in the middle. The CDR3 runs to 12 residues. Germline assignment: CDR1 SEHNR and CDR2 FQNEAQ (reference sequence). CDR3 nucleotide sequence: TGTGCCAGCAGCTTAGGAGGGCAGGGCTACACCTTC. Protein: CASSLGGQGYTF.

The chain uses TRBV2 and TRBJ2-3, with D tentatively TRBD2 (6 bases). Germline lookup yields CDR1 SNHLY and CDR2 FYNNEI. The CDR3 spans 15 residues. The V gene lost 7 bases and the J gene lost 0 bases, with 14 bases spanning the gap. The DNA of the CDR3 is TGTGCCAGCAAACGGGAGAGGTCTAGCACAGATACGCAGTATTTT. Translation: CASKRERSSTDTQYF.

CDR3 loop: CASSDTLNSPLHF. CDR3 coding DNA: TGTGCCAGCAGTGATACCCTTAATTCACCCCTCCACTTT. The genes are TRBV6-4 and TRBJ1-6; D not certain. The CDR3 loop spans 13 amino acids. Germline lookup yields CDR1 MRHNA and CDR2 SNTAGT. The ends were cut back, 3 bases at V and 6 bases at J, with 6 bases in the middle.

The chain couples TRBV6-5 to TRBJ1-3; no clear D. The ends were cut back, 0 bases at V and 6 bases at J, with 12 bases in the middle. CDR1 is MNHEY and CDR2 is SVGAGI in the germline V gene. The CDR3 consists of 15 residues. The CDR3 reads CASSYSMRPPNTIYF. The CDR3 DNA reads as TGTGCCAGCAGTTACTCGATGCGGCCTCCAAACACCATATATTTT.

This chain links TRBV5-1 with TRBJ1-5, with D hard to call. Deletions cut 4 bases from V and 9 bases from J, with 14 bases between. The CDR3 loop spans 13 amino acids. Germline loops: CDR1 SGHRS, CDR2 YFSETQ. CDR3 in amino acids: CASSQDGQRPQHF. In DNA form, the CDR3 reads TGCGCCAGCAGCCAGGACGGCCAGCGGCCCCAGCATTTT.

This sequence joins TRBV28 and TRBJ1-1; D is ambiguous. There are 16 residues in the CDR3. Per the germline V gene, CDR1 is MDHEN and CDR2 is SYDVKM. With 3 bases removed from V and 0 bases from J, the gap between germline ends came to 14 bases. Written as DNA, the CDR3 is TGTGCCAGCAGTTTGGCGCCCAACGGGTTGAACACTGAAGCTTTCTTT. It yields the protein CASSLAPNGLNTEAFF. Together with reference TRBV28 and TRBJ1-1, the CDR3 gives the full variable domain: DVKVTQSSRYLVKRTGEKVFLECVQDMDHENMFWYRQDPGLGLRLIYFSYDVKMKEKGDIPEGYSVSREKKERFSLILESASTNQTSMYLCASSLAPNGLNTEAFFGQGTRLTVV.

The rearrangement links TRBV7-2 to TRBJ1-5; 7 positions agree with TRBD1. The CDR3 contains 16 residues. Germline V gene lookup returns CDR1 SGHTA and CDR2 FQGNSA. V lost 2 bases, J lost 3 bases, and 7 bases stayed unmatched. CDR3 loop: CASSLIGGSNNQPQHF. In DNA form, the CDR3 reads TGTGCCAGCAGCTTAATAGGGGGCAGTAACAATCAGCCCCAGCATTTT.

The count of this clone is one. The germline gene is not matched at one end of the junction; a read error may be the cause. This chain links TRBV28 with TRBJ2-7, with 7 bases fitting TRBD1. Germline loops: CDR1 MDHEN, CDR2 SYDVKM. CDR3 size: 14 residues. Written as DNA, the CDR3 is TGTGCCAGCAGGTTATCCGGGACAGTCCCCGAGCAGTACTTC. It yields the protein CASRLSGTVPEQYF.

The chain carries TRBV28 and TRBJ1-3; the D gene is possibly TRBD1 (5 bases). Trimming pared 3 bases from V and 0 bases from J, leaving 9 bases between. This CDR3 is built from 15 residues. From germline, CDR1 is MDHEN and CDR2 SYDVKM. CDR3 coding DNA: TGTGCCAGCAGTTTTGGGGGGTACTCTGGAAACACCATATATTTT. Protein sequence: CASSFGGYSGNTIYF.

The chain carries TRBV6-5 and TRBJ1-5, with D possibly being TRBD1 (5 bases). Trimming took 5 bases from V and 4 from J, leaving 9 bases between them. The CDR3 runs to 13 residues. Germline V gene lookup returns CDR1 MNHEY and CDR2 SVGAGI. The CDR3 protein is CASSRDLNQPQHF. The CDR3 DNA is TGTGCCAGCAGTCGGGACCTTAATCAGCCCCAGCATTTT.

This clone turned up a few times. This same CDR3 is encoded by further DNA sequences in the sample. The chain couples TRBV2 to TRBJ2-7; D possibly corresponds to TRBD2 (5 bases). Between the trimmed V and J ends, which lost 4 bases and 2 bases, there was a span of 9 bases. CDR3 length: 13 residues. Germline CDR1 and CDR2: SNHLY and FYNNEI. CDR3: CASSGTGTYEQYF. In DNA form, the CDR3 reads TGTGCCAGCAGTGGGACCGGGACCTACGAGCAGTACTTC.

The V and J genes are TRBV30 and TRBJ1-1; D may be TRBD1 (6 bases). From germline, CDR1 is GTSNPN and CDR2 SVGIG (reference sequence). V lost 3 bases to trimming and J lost 4 bases, with 21 bases between them. CDR3 size: 16 residues. The CDR3 coding sequence is TGTGCCTGGAGCCCTCTACGGGGGCGGGTGGGCACTGAAGCTTTCTTT. Translating it yields CAWSPLRGRVGTEAFF.